One and the same sample provided the 32 T cell receptor beta chains below, sequenced in a study of T cell responses to AZD1222 COVID-19 vaccine. Assay used: immunoSEQ multiplex PCR; TCRdb lists only in-frame clones, some missing. Of 100,000 to 120,000 clones listed, over 90% are singletons. The sample in question was peripheral blood, obtained 28 days after the second AZD1222 dose. These receptor sequences come from an adult who received the AZD1222 COVID-19 vaccine.

As to this clone: This CDR3 is also generated by other DNA sequences in the sample. The CDR3, as DNA: TGTGCCAGCAGTTTAGTCGATCAGCCCCAGCATTTT. Translating gives CASSLVDQPQHF. V and J are TRBV12-3 or TRBV12-4 and TRBJ1-5, with D uncertain. V was shortened by 1 base and J by 5 bases, with 3 bases between the two germline ends. The length of the CDR3 is 12 residues.

The chain links TRBV6-2 or TRBV6-3 to TRBJ2-7; unclear D gene. The CDR3 consists of 13 residues. CDR1 and CDR2 from the germline V gene are MNHEY and SVGEGT. V was trimmed by 4 bases and J by 0 bases, leaving 7 bases between them. CDR3 region: CASSSSPSYEQYF. DNA of the CDR3: TGTGCCAGCAGTTCCTCCCCCTCCTACGAGCAGTACTTC.

This clone was seen a single time. The V gene is TRBV18, the J gene TRBJ2-1; the D gene could be TRBD1 or TRBD2 (5 bases each). Germline V gene lookup returns CDR1 KGHSH and CDR2 LQKENI. CDR3 length: 16 amino acids. V gave up 5 bases and J gave up 0 bases, with 14 bases separating them. CDR3 nucleotide sequence: TGTGCCAGCTCAGTTCCTAGCACAGGCTCCTACAATGAGCAGTTCTTC. Protein sequence: CASSVPSTGSYNEQFF.

The gene calls are TRBV19 and TRBJ1-1; D is ambiguous. The CDR3 spans 13 residues. Trimming pared 7 bases from V and 0 bases from J, leaving 9 bases between. The germline gives CDR1 LNHDA, CDR2 SQIVND (reference sequence). CDR3 in amino acids: CASKVGMNTEAFF. CDR3 DNA sequence: TGTGCCAGTAAGGTTGGAATGAACACTGAAGCTTTCTTT.

This chain uses TRBV7-9 with TRBJ1-1; D not resolved. From germline, CDR1 is SEHNR and CDR2 FQNEAQ (reference sequence). The V end lost 3 bases, the J end lost 1 base, and 12 bases lay between the germline ends. The CDR3 contains 15 residues. CDR3 DNA: TGTGCCAGCAGCTTTCCGGAGGGAAAGAACACTGAAGCTTTCTTT. Its translation: CASSFPEGKNTEAFF. Full variable domain (remainder filled in from reference TRBV7-9 and TRBJ1-1): DTGVSQNPRHKITKRGQNVTFRCDPISEHNRLYWYRQTLGQGPEFLTYFQNEAQLEKSRLLSDRFSAERPKGSFSTLEIQRTEQGDSAMYLCASSFPEGKNTEAFFGQGTRLTVV.

This CDR3 is CASRGTGSATEAFF. CDR3 DNA: TGTGCCAGCAGGGGGACAGGGTCAGCCACTGAAGCTTTCTTT. This sequence joins TRBV27 and TRBJ1-1; 9 bases map to TRBD1. After removal of 6 bases from V and 4 bases from J, the junction contained 6 bases not matched to a gene. Germline lookup yields CDR1 MNHEY and CDR2 SMNVEV (reference sequence). The CDR3 is 14 amino acids.

With respect to this clone: An end of the junction differs from the germline gene, which may be a read error. This chain joins TRBV4-1 and TRBJ2-2; possible D gene TRBD2, 5 bases. Germline V gene lookup returns CDR1 MGHRA and CDR2 YSYEKL. This CDR3 has 18 residues. The CDR3 nucleotides are TGCGCCAGCAGCCAAGGATGGGCTAGCCGGGGTTACACCCGGGAGCTGTTTTTT. Translated: CASSQGWASRGYTRELFF.

The chain combines TRBV11-1 with TRBJ1-4; no definite D call. This CDR3 is built from 14 residues. Germline assignment: CDR1 SGHAT and CDR2 FQDESV (reference sequence). V was clipped by 5 bases and J by 4 bases, with 11 bases between them. CDR3 loop: CASSDSIHNEKLFF. As DNA, the CDR3 is TGTGCCAGCAGCGACTCAATTCATAATGAAAAACTGTTTTTT.

The V call is TRBV5-6, the J call TRBJ1-5; D perhaps matches TRBD1 (5 bases). Trimming pared 0 bases from V and 1 base from J, leaving 11 bases between. From germline, CDR1 is SGHDT and CDR2 YYEEEE. There are 16 residues in the CDR3. The CDR3 region is CASSLGGHRSNQPQHF. CDR3 bases: TGTGCCAGCAGCTTGGGGGGCCATCGGAGCAATCAGCCCCAGCATTTT.

This chain joins TRBV28 and TRBJ1-2; 8 bases agree with TRBD1. CDR3 size: 14 residues. The J segment lost 8 bases and the V segment lost 4 bases, leaving 9 bases of the junction unmatched. Per germline, CDR1 MDHEN and CDR2 SYDVKM. The CDR3 here is CASSYPDRAGGYTF. CDR3 nucleotide sequence: TGTGCCAGCAGTTACCCGGACAGGGCGGGCGGCTACACCTTC.

The genes are TRBV7-9 and TRBJ2-3, with D uncertain. CDR3 length equals 13 residues. V shed 8 bases and J shed 4 bases, with 13 bases lying between them. In germline, CDR1 is SEHNR, CDR2 FQNEAQ (reference sequence). CDR3 DNA: TGTGCCAGCGAACCTGGAAGGGCAGATACGCAGTATTTT. Encoded protein: CASEPGRADTQYF.

The rearrangement uses TRBV12-5 and TRBJ1-4; 7 nucleotides align to TRBD1. Germline assignment: CDR1 LGHNT and CDR2 FRNRAP. The junction had 2 bases not matched to a gene; V was cut back by 5 bases and J by 5 bases. The CDR3 is 13 amino acids. The CDR3 DNA reads TGTGCTAGTGGTCGGGACAGAAATGAAAAACTGTTTTTT. It yields the protein CASGRDRNEKLFF.

V and J are TRBV11-3 and TRBJ2-5; D is ambiguous. This CDR3 comprises 12 residues. Germline CDR1 reads SGHNT; CDR2 reads YENEEA. Trimming left V 0 bases short and J 4 bases short, with 3 bases between. This chain's CDR3 is CASSLDRETQYF. CDR3 in DNA: TGTGCCAGCAGCTTAGACAGAGAGACCCAGTACTTC.

This chain joins TRBV3-1 (or the pseudogene TRBV3-2) and TRBJ1-2; maybe TRBD1 (5 bases). This CDR3 is built from 13 residues. Germline CDR1 reads LGHDT; CDR2 reads YNNKEL (reference sequence). The germline V and J ends were trimmed by 4 bases and 5 bases, with 11 bases remaining between them. CDR3 nucleotides: TGTGCCAGCAGCCGAGGACAAGTGTATGGCTACACCTTC. It translates to CASSRGQVYGYTF.

The chain employs TRBV5-6 and TRBJ2-7; D gene ambiguous. The CDR3 totals 12 residues. V was pared by 4 bases and J by 6 bases, with 11 bases between. Germline CDR1 is SGHDT and CDR2 is YYEEEE. In DNA, the CDR3 is TGTGCCAGCAGCCCCGCCTCTCGCGAGCAGTACTTC. Translation gives CASSPASREQYF.

The J gene is TRBJ2-1, the V gene TRBV5-1; no clear D gene. V was trimmed by 2 bases and J by 6 bases, leaving 12 bases between them. The CDR3 has 14 residues. CDR1 and CDR2 (germline): SGHRS, YFSETQ. The CDR3 nucleotides read TGCGCCAGCAGCTTTGATTTTGCGCGCAATGAGCAGTTCTTC. Amino acids: CASSFDFARNEQFF.

This clone was counted a single time. This chain uses TRBV27 with TRBJ1-3; weak D call: TRBD1 (6 bases). The V gene's germline CDR1 is MNHEY and CDR2 SMNVEV (reference sequence). V was trimmed by 6 bases and J by 3 bases, leaving 9 bases between them. CDR3 length: 13 residues. DNA for the CDR3: TGTGCCAGCAGAGACAGGAATGGAAACACCATATATTTT. Its translation is CASRDRNGNTIYF.

The rearrangement links TRBV19 to TRBJ1-2; 7 nucleotides agree with TRBD1. CDR1 LNHDA and CDR2 SQIVND come from the germline V gene (reference sequence). The length of the CDR3 is 17 residues. After removal of 1 base from V and 9 bases from J, the junction contained 17 bases not matched to a gene. The CDR3 coding sequence is TGTGCCAGTAGTATAGGATTGTTCGGGAGCGGGACAGCACGCTACACCTTC. Residues: CASSIGLFGSGTARYTF.

The chain has TRBV24-1 and TRBJ2-1; TRBD2 aligns across 7 bases. In germline, CDR1 is KGHDR, CDR2 SFDVKD. V lost 4 bases and J lost 0; bases outside the gene matches: 2. The CDR3 extends over 15 amino acids. The DNA of the CDR3 is TGTGCCACCAGTGAGCGGGGGAGCTCCTACAATGAGCAGTTCTTC. Protein sequence: CATSERGSSYNEQFF.

The chain has TRBV7-2 and TRBJ1-2; D gene unclear. The CDR3 is 16 residues long. Between the trimmed V and J ends, which lost 1 base and 0 bases, there was a span of 12 bases. Germline V lookup: CDR1 SGHTA, CDR2 FQGNSA. CDR3 DNA: TGTGCCAGCAGCTTAGGGGGAGGGAAAGCTAACTATGGCTACACCTTC. It yields the protein CASSLGGGKANYGYTF.

This clone was seen only a few times. The rearrangement uses TRBV12-5 and TRBJ1-4; D gene uncertain. V shed 0 bases and J shed 8 bases, with 10 bases lying between them. The germline CDR1 and CDR2 sequences are LGHNT and FRNRAP. This CDR3 comprises 14 residues. The CDR3 bases are TGTGCTAGTGGTTTGGTGCCTTCGGGGGAAAAACTGTTTTTT. Amino acids: CASGLVPSGEKLFF.

The chain employs TRBV7-2 and TRBJ1-4, with a tentative D call TRBD1 (6 bases). V gave up 5 bases and J gave up 8 bases, with 15 bases separating them. CDR1 is SGHTA, CDR2 FQGNSA, per germline. The CDR3 is made up of 14 amino acids. CDR3 in DNA: TGTGCCAGCAGCCAGACAGGTAGTGGGGAAAAACTGTTTTTT. Translation: CASSQTGSGEKLFF. Complete variable domain (other parts from reference TRBV7-2 and TRBJ1-4): GAGVSQSPSNKVTEKGKDVELRCDPISGHTALYWYRQSLGQGLEFLIYFQGNSAPDKSGLPSDRFSAERTGGSVSTLTIQRTQQEDSAVYLCASSQTGSGEKLFFGSGTQLSVL.

The genes are TRBV2 and TRBJ1-4, with D maybe TRBD1 (5 bases). The CDR3 is 15 amino acids. V shed 11 bases and J shed 6 bases, with 22 bases lying between them. Germline V CDR1 and CDR2: SNHLY, FYNNEI. DNA for the CDR3: TGTGCCGGTTGGACATGGGGCGAGTCGTATGAAAAACTGTTTTTT. It is translated as CAGWTWGESYEKLFF.

CDR3 residues: CASSSGGAEQYF. In DNA form, the CDR3 reads TGTGCCAGCAGTTCAGGAGGGGCCGAGCAGTACTTC. The V gene is TRBV27, the J gene TRBJ2-7; TRBD2 might be the D (6 bases). The CDR3 loop spans 12 amino acids. V was pared by 4 bases and J by 6 bases, with 10 bases between. The germline gives CDR1 MNHEY, CDR2 SMNVEV (reference sequence).

V usage is TRBV6-1 and J usage is TRBJ1-6; D possibly corresponds to TRBD1 (5 bases). Germline CDR1 reads MNHNS; CDR2 reads SASEGT. The CDR3 runs 14 residues. The V end was cut by 0 bases, the J end by 7 bases, with 7 bases between. CDR3 residues: CASSEAQDNSPLHF. The CDR3 nucleotides read TGTGCCAGCAGTGAAGCACAGGACAATTCACCCCTCCACTTT.

This chain connects TRBV6-2 or TRBV6-3 to TRBJ1-4, with 8 bases lining up with TRBD1. This CDR3 region has 17 residues. Per germline, CDR1 MNHEY and CDR2 SVGEGT. The V and J ends lost 4 bases and 2 bases, in that order; junction bases with no gene match: 9. The CDR3 loop is CASSSLTGALTNEKLFF. The DNA of the CDR3 is TGTGCCAGCAGTTCTCTGACAGGGGCATTGACTAATGAAAAACTGTTTTTT.

The CDR3 DNA reads as TGTGCCAGCAGCGGATTAGAATTCGCCTACAATGAGCAGTTCTTC. Protein product: CASSGLEFAYNEQFF. V usage is TRBV5-4 and J usage is TRBJ2-1; D not resolved. V dropped 4 bases and J dropped 2 bases, with 13 bases sitting between them. CDR3 length: 15 amino acids. The germline V gene has CDR1 SGHNT and CDR2 YYREEE (reference sequence). Full variable domain (rest looked up from reference TRBV5-4 and TRBJ2-1): ETGVTQSPTHLIKTRGQQVTLRCSSQSGHNTVSWYQQALGQGPQFIFQYYREEENGRGNFPPRFSGLQFPNYSSELNVNALELDDSALYLCASSGLEFAYNEQFFGPGTRLTVL.

This chain connects TRBV5-1 to TRBJ2-7, with a tentative D call TRBD1 (6 bases). The CDR3 totals 12 residues. Trimming pared 0 bases from V and 5 bases from J, leaving 6 bases between. Germline assignment: CDR1 SGHRS and CDR2 YFSETQ. CDR3 amino acids: CASSLAGDEQYF. DNA of the CDR3: TGCGCCAGCAGCTTGGCAGGGGACGAGCAGTACTTC.

This chain links TRBV10-3 with TRBJ2-1; 8 bases line up with TRBD2. The CDR3 length is 16 residues. Germline-derived CDR1 and CDR2 are ENHRY and SYGVKD. The trim removed 0 bases at V and 2 bases at J, leaving 3 bases unmatched. CDR3 protein: CAISESSGAAYNEQFF. The DNA of the CDR3 is TGTGCCATCAGTGAGTCTAGCGGGGCTGCCTACAATGAGCAGTTCTTC.

This sequence joins TRBV6-5 and TRBJ1-2; no definite D call. CDR3 length equals 13 residues. Per germline, CDR1 MNHEY and CDR2 SVGAGI. V shed 5 bases and J shed 8 bases, with 15 bases lying between them. The CDR3 sequence: CASSPDTAIGYTF. The CDR3, as DNA: TGTGCCAGCAGTCCAGACACCGCTATAGGCTACACCTTC.

The genes are TRBV27 and TRBJ1-2; a possible D gene is TRBD1 (5 bases). The germline V gene encodes CDR1 MNHEY and CDR2 SMNVEV (reference sequence). V shed 5 bases and J shed 4 bases, with 14 bases lying between them. This CDR3 is 14 amino acids long. CDR3 coding DNA: TGTGCCAGCAGTAGGGACGGAGGAGGCTATGGCTACACCTTC. Translating gives CASSRDGGGYGYTF.

V usage is TRBV9 and J usage is TRBJ2-2; 15 bases fit TRBD2. Germline loops: CDR1 SGDLS, CDR2 YYNGEE. The CDR3 sequence is 21 residues long. J gave up 0 bases and V 1 base, and 10 bases lay outside the gene matches. The CDR3 DNA follows: TGTGCCAGCAGCGTATTCGGACTAGCGGGGGGGATAACCTCGAACACCGGGGAGCTGTTTTTT. Its translation: CASSVFGLAGGITSNTGELFF.